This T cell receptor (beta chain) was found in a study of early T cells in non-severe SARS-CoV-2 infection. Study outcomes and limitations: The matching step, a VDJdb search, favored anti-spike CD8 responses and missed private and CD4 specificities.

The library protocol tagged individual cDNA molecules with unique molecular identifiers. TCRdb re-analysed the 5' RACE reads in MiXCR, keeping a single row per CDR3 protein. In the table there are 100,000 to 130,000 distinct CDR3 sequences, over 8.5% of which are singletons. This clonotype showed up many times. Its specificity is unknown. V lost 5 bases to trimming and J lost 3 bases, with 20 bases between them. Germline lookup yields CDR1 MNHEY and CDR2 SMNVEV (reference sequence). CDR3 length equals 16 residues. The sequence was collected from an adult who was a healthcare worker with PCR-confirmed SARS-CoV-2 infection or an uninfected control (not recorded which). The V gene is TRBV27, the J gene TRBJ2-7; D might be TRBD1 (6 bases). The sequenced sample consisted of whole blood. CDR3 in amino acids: CASSQIGQPPLYEQYF. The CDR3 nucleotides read TGTGCCAGCAGTCAGATCGGACAGCCACCCCTCTACGAGCAGTACTTC.